Reported below is one TCR beta chain. The V and J ends lost 6 bases and 2 bases respectively, with 11 bases between them. This CDR3 comprises 13 residues. The unexposed donors gave CD4+ T cells in about 2011-2018, prior to COVID-19. This sample was taken from a study of CD4 T cells in relation to SARS-CoV-2 and coronaviruses. Profiled with immunoSEQ multiplex PCR; TCRdb holds only in-frame clones, not every one. The sample contains about 70,000 clones, about 89% of which appear only once. The rearrangement links TRBV12-3 or TRBV12-4 to TRBJ2-7; weak D call: TRBD1 (5 bases). This receptor was obtained from a human donor in good health. Sequencing was carried out using memory CD4+ T cells from PBMCs. Written as DNA, the CDR3 is TGTGCCAGCAGCCTCGACAGTACCTACGAGCAGTACTTC. It is translated as CASSLDSTYEQYF.